This T cell receptor (beta chain) is from a study of blood T cell repertoires in COVID-19. In the study overall: T cells, B-cell-depleted T cells, or PBMCs provided the cDNA or gDNA that served as material.

V was trimmed by 5 bases and J by 0 bases, leaving 10 bases between them. The CDR3 totals 15 residues. Germline V lookup: CDR1 LNHDA, CDR2 SQIVND (reference sequence). Original handling: The authors estimated nucleated cell counts from reference gene primer amplification. Generated by immunoSEQ multiplex PCR, the TCRdb table keeps only in-frame clones and is missing some. The V and J calls and clone size come from that table; D and trimming were worked out from the DNA. Of roughly 59,000 clones in the sample, 60% to 80% were seen once. The receptor's source is a man older than 75 with acute or convalescent COVID-19. The sequenced material came from peripheral blood. The chain joins TRBV19 to TRBJ1-4; D is unresolved. The DNA for the CDR3 is TGTGCCAGTAGTTCCCTGGAGACAACTAATGAAAAACTGTTTTTT. Translation gives CASSSLETTNEKLFF.